This T cell receptor (beta chain) was recorded in a study of a mutant IDH1 vaccine in newly diagnosed glioma. Overall study: Patients previously underwent radiotherapy, temozolomide, or both, and most underwent both.

Whole-study findings and limits: Pseudoprogression looked unconnected to shifts in top peripheral T cell clonotypes.

About this clone: Its antigen is not known.

Time point given: baseline, week 1 (first vaccination visit). Treatment noted: pre-vaccination baseline after standard-of-care therapy. New WHO grade 3 or 4 astrocytomas that were IDH1-mutant and ATRX-lost had been found in donors. Profiled with immunoSEQ multiplex PCR; TCRdb holds only in-frame clones, not every one. The profile shows some 61,000 clones, approximately 86% of them singletons. Per the germline V gene, CDR1 is KGHSH and CDR2 is LQKENI. The CDR3 has 14 residues. Trimming cost V 3 bases and J 6 bases, with 14 bases left between them. The sequence came from a man aged 25 to 40 with glioma. This chain uses TRBV18 with TRBJ1-1; D uncertain. The sequencing used PBMCs, collected from a glioma patient treated with radiotherapy, temozolomide or both. The CDR3 here is CASSPWREKAEAFF. DNA for the CDR3: TGTGCCAGCTCACCCTGGAGGGAAAAGGCTGAAGCTTTCTTT. The complete variable domain, with remaining parts taken from reference TRBV18 and TRBJ1-1, reads NAGVMQNPRHLVRRRGQEARLRCSPMKGHSHVYWYRQLPEEGLKFMVYLQKENIIDESGMPKERFSAEFPKEGPSILRIQQVVRGDSAAYFCASSPWREKAEAFFGQGTRLTVV.